This TCR beta chain was recovered during a study of blood T cell repertoires in COVID-19. About the research overall: The United States, Italy and Spain provided the acute and convalescent COVID-19 samples. PBMCs, B-cell-depleted T cells, or T cells were the source of the cDNA or gDNA that made up the material.

This clone was detected only a few times. Source study methods: By means of reference gene primer amplification, nucleated cell counts were estimated. The repertoire was sequenced with immunoSEQ multiplex PCR; TCRdb's copy has only in-frame clones and lacks some. V and J calls plus clone size are reproduced from that table; the DNA served to infer D and trimming. Of approximately 230,000 clones in the sample, 84% were seen once. V dropped 1 base and J dropped 7; count of bases not matched to a gene: 5. The V gene's germline CDR1 is MNHNS and CDR2 SASEGT. This CDR3 is built from 15 residues. The clonotype was recovered from a man younger than 45 with active or convalescent COVID-19. This chain links TRBV6-1 with TRBJ2-2; 8 bases match TRBD1. Material for sequencing was peripheral blood. CDR3: CASSEGQGAVGELFF. The CDR3 DNA reads TGTGCCAGCAGTGAAGGTCAGGGGGCAGTCGGGGAGCTGTTTTTT.